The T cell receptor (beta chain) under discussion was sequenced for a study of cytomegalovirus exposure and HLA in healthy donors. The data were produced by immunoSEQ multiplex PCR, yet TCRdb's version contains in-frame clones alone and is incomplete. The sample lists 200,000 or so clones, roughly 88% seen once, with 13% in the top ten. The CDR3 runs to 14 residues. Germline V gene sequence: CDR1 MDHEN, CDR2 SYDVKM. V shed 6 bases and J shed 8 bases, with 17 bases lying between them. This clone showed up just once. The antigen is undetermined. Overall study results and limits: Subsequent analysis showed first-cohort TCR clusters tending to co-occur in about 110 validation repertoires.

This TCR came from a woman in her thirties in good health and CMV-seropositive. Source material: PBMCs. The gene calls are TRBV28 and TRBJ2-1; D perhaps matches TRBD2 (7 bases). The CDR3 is CASRRTAGAYEQFF. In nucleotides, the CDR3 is TGTGCCAGCAGGCGGACCGCGGGGGCTTATGAGCAGTTCTTC.